This T cell receptor (beta chain) was captured in a study of T cell repertoires in cytomegalovirus infection. On the study more broadly: Public TCR beta signatures marked donors with CMV infection and the matching HLA. Findings of the study overall: Totalled public TCR beta family frequency picked out people who carried CMV plus the relevant HLA.

The J segment lost 3 bases and the V segment lost 6 bases, leaving 8 bases of the junction unmatched. Germline V gene sequence: CDR1 MDHEN, CDR2 SYDVKM. The CDR3 contains 15 residues. TCRdb reprocessed the reads via MiXCR and lists one record per CDR3 protein. The sample lists hundreds of thousands of distinct CDR3 sequences, approximately 40% seen once, with under 3% in the top ten. In regard to this clonotype: Its antigen is as yet unknown.

The V and J genes are TRBV28 and TRBJ1-5; TRBD1 matches 7 bases. The specimen sequenced was PBMCs. The clonotype originates from a human donor in good health (CMV status not recorded). Some clones in this sample may be carry-over from other donors' samples. The DNA for the CDR3 is TGTGCCAGCAGAGCAGGGGGTGGAAACAATCAGCCCCAGCATTTT. Amino acid sequence: CASRAGGGNNQPQHF.